A single sample gave rise to the 7 T cell receptor beta chains below, sequenced in a study of response to subunit inactivated influenza vaccine. TCRdb reprocessed the RT-PCR reads via MiXCR and lists one record per CDR3 protein. Among 450,000 to 600,000 distinct CDR3 sequences listed, approximately 15% were seen once. Sample: CD4+ T cells sorted from PBMCs, taken 23 to 25 months after vaccination. Receptor source: a man aged 50-75 years who received an inactivated influenza vaccine.

This clonotype appeared a few times. The V gene is TRBV18, the J gene TRBJ2-7; D gene unclear. The CDR3 length is 14 residues. The V end was cut by 2 bases, the J end by 2 bases, with 10 bases between. Germline-derived CDR1 and CDR2 are KGHSH and LQKENI. The CDR3 protein is CASSPTAETYEQYF. DNA for the CDR3: TGTGCCAGCTCACCAACGGCAGAAACCTACGAGCAGTACTTC.

In its sample, this clonotype was seen a few times. The chain links TRBV6-1 to TRBJ2-1; perhaps TRBD2 as D (6 bases). V was pared by 3 bases and J by 10 bases, with 19 bases between. From germline, CDR1 is MNHNS and CDR2 SASEGT. This CDR3 region has 15 residues. CDR3 DNA: TGTGCCAGCAGTGATGTTTTCGGAGGGGTTCGGGAGCAGTTCTTC. Translation: CASSDVFGGVREQFF.

This clonotype was counted a few times. This sequence joins TRBV2 and TRBJ2-7, with 8 bases lining up with TRBD1. V lost 10 bases to trimming and J lost 9 bases; unmatched junction nucleotides: 11. Germline CDR1 is SNHLY and CDR2 is FYNNEI. The CDR3 sequence is 12 residues long. The CDR3 here is CATSGQASRQYF. The CDR3 bases are TGTGCCACCTCGGGACAGGCATCACGGCAGTACTTC.

This clonotype was detected a few times. The rearrangement uses TRBV2 and TRBJ1-4; 10 bases fit TRBD1. The J segment lost 7 bases and the V segment lost 4 bases, leaving 6 bases of the junction unmatched. The CDR3 runs to 15 residues. CDR1 is SNHLY and CDR2 is FYNNEI in the germline V gene. The CDR3 is CASSVGQGDGEKLFF. The CDR3 DNA reads TGTGCCAGCAGTGTAGGACAGGGGGACGGTGAAAAACTGTTTTTT.

The chain's CDR3 is CATSVTGAHEQYF. The CDR3 bases are TGTGCCACCAGTGTTACGGGGGCCCACGAGCAGTACTTC. The chain has TRBV24-1 and TRBJ2-7; D tentatively reads TRBD1 or TRBD2 (6 bases each). Trimming took 5 bases from V and 5 from J, leaving 12 bases between them. Germline CDR1 reads KGHDR; CDR2 reads SFDVKD. The CDR3 is 13 residues long.

This clonotype was counted many times. The CDR3 DNA reads as TGCAGCGGAACAGGGTTGAACACTGAAGCTTTCTTT. It translates to CSGTGLNTEAFF. The rearrangement joins TRBV29-1 to TRBJ1-1; maybe TRBD1 (6 bases). The V gene's germline CDR1 is SQVTM and CDR2 ANQGSEA. The CDR3 contains 12 residues. Trimming stripped 7 bases from V and 0 bases from J, with 9 bases between. Variable domain in full (rest from reference TRBV29-1 and TRBJ1-1): SAVISQKPSRDICQRGTSLTIQCQVDSQVTMMFWYRQQPGQSLTLIATANQGSEATYESGFVIDKFPISRPNLTFSTLTVSNMSPEDSSIYLCSGTGLNTEAFFGQGTRLTVV.

The rearrangement uses TRBV7-9 and TRBJ2-1, with 7 bases lining up with TRBD2. V lost 8 bases, J lost 3 bases, and 10 bases stayed unmatched. Germline V gives CDR1 SEHNR, CDR2 FQNEAQ (reference sequence). The CDR3 is 15 amino acids. CDR3 residues: CASELGAGFYNEQFF. In DNA, the CDR3 is TGTGCCAGCGAGCTAGGAGCGGGGTTCTACAATGAGCAGTTCTTC. Together with reference TRBV7-9 and TRBJ2-1, the CDR3 gives the full variable domain: DTGVSQNPRHKITKRGQNVTFRCDPISEHNRLYWYRQTLGQGPEFLTYFQNEAQLEKSRLLSDRFSAERPKGSFSTLEIQRTEQGDSAMYLCASELGAGFYNEQFFGPGTRLTVL.